Shown below are 26 T cell receptor beta chains from a single sample sequenced in a study of blood T cell repertoires in COVID-19. Measured with immunoSEQ multiplex PCR; TCRdb has only the in-frame clones, and not every one. Of 70,000 to 85,000 clones in the sample, nearly 90% are singletons; the top ten hold roughly 2.7%. Sequenced input: peripheral blood. Receptors originate from a man in his sixties or seventies with active or convalescent COVID-19.

The chain is built from TRBV5-1 and TRBJ2-6; 12 bases map to TRBD1. V shed 4 bases and J 0 bases; nucleotides not matched to a gene: 5. Germline V gives CDR1 SGHRS, CDR2 YFSETQ. The CDR3 consists of 18 residues. In DNA, the CDR3 is TGCGCCAGCAGCGGGACAGGGGGCCTTATCTCTGGGGCCAACGTCCTGACTTTC. Its translation: CASSGTGGLISGANVLTF.

This chain links TRBV20-1 with TRBJ1-1, with D possibly being TRBD1 (5 bases). The CDR3 is 11 amino acids. Germline V gives CDR1 DFQATT, CDR2 SNEGSKA (reference sequence). V was clipped by 6 bases and J by 6 bases, with 11 bases between them. The CDR3 DNA reads TGCAGTGCCACCCGGGGGGCTGAAGCTTTCTTT. Its protein product is CSATRGAEAFF.

This CDR3 is CASSTGLAGTQETQYF. For the CDR3, the DNA is TGCGCCAGCAGCACGGGACTAGCGGGTACCCAAGAGACCCAGTACTTC. This chain joins TRBV5-1 and TRBJ2-5, with 12 bases that match TRBD2. CDR3 length: 16 amino acids. Germline-derived CDR1 and CDR2 are SGHRS and YFSETQ. The V gene end was trimmed by 4 bases and the J gene end by 1 base; junction bases not matched to a gene: 5.

The chain links TRBV5-1 to TRBJ1-2, with D perhaps TRBD1 (6 bases). Germline CDR1 SGHRS, CDR2 YFSETQ. V lost 2 bases and J 3 bases, leaving 11 bases between the germline ends. This CDR3 contains 14 residues. Here the CDR3 reads CASSLQGVDYGYTF. The CDR3 DNA reads TGCGCCAGCAGCTTACAGGGAGTTGACTATGGCTACACCTTC.

V gene TRBV7-8 combines with J gene TRBJ1-2; 8 bases line up with TRBD1. The CDR3 totals 14 residues. Per the germline V gene, CDR1 is SGHVS and CDR2 is FQNEAQ. With 7 bases clipped from V and 8 bases from J, the junction kept 12 bases outside the gene matches. CDR3 bases: TGTGCCAGCACGCCCGGGACAGGACTATGGGGCTACACCTTC. Protein product: CASTPGTGLWGYTF.

The chain links TRBV10-3 to TRBJ2-7, with 8 bases lining up with TRBD2. The germline gives CDR1 ENHRY, CDR2 SYGVKD. The CDR3 has 13 amino acids. The V gene end was trimmed by 10 bases and the J gene end by 0 bases; junction bases not matched to a gene: 5. The CDR3 nucleotides read TGTGCCACCCGGGAGGGGTTCTCCTACGAGCAGTACTTC. This encodes CATREGFSYEQYF.

V is TRBV4-2 and J is TRBJ1-5; D remains ambiguous. The V end was cut by 0 bases, the J end by 0 bases, with 15 bases between. Germline values: CDR1 LGHNA, CDR2 YNFKEQ. The CDR3 runs to 18 residues. The CDR3 DNA is TGTGCCAGCAGCCAAGAAGGCAGAGACACATATAGCAATCAGCCCCAGCATTTT. Its translation is CASSQEGRDTYSNQPQHF.

The CDR3 DNA follows: TGTGCCAGCAGCTGGCCGGATACGCAGTATTTT. This encodes CASSWPDTQYF. This rearrangement joins TRBV5-6 to TRBJ2-3; D not certain. Trimming left V 3 bases short and J 6 bases short, with 5 bases between. The CDR3 loop spans 11 amino acids. The germline V gene encodes CDR1 SGHDT and CDR2 YYEEEE.

V and J are TRBV5-5 and TRBJ1-1; TRBD1 matches at 7 bases. Germline V gene sequence: CDR1 SGHKS, CDR2 YYEKEE (reference sequence). The CDR3 runs 15 residues. V was clipped by 2 bases and J by 0 bases; unmatched bases: 4. CDR3 residues: CASSFQTGLNTEAFF. DNA of the CDR3: TGTGCCAGCAGCTTTCAGACAGGGTTGAACACTGAAGCTTTCTTT. Looking up the rest from reference TRBV5-5 and TRBJ1-1 gives the full variable domain: DAGVTQSPTHLIKTRGQQVTLRCSPISGHKSVSWYQQVLGQGPQFIFQYYEKEERGRGNFPDRFSARQFPNYSSELNVNALLLGDSALYLCASSFQTGLNTEAFFGQGTRLTVV.

The CDR3 bases are TGTGCCAGCAGCGGGATGTCGGAGTTCTTAGGAAACACCATATATTTT. This codes for CASSGMSEFLGNTIYF. This chain joins TRBV9 and TRBJ1-3; D is undetermined. CDR1 and CDR2 from the germline V gene are SGDLS and YYNGEE. V was trimmed by 3 bases and J by 4 bases, leaving 17 bases between them. CDR3 length equals 16 residues.

The chain combines TRBV4-1 with TRBJ1-2; weak D call: TRBD1 (6 bases). This CDR3 region has 13 residues. The germline V gene encodes CDR1 MGHRA and CDR2 YSYEKL. The V and J ends lost 1 base and 4 bases respectively, with 7 bases between them. DNA of the CDR3: TGCGCCAGCAGCCAAGCAGGGGTCTATGGCTACACCTTC. It codes for CASSQAGVYGYTF.

V usage is TRBV6-5 and J usage is TRBJ1-1; TRBD1 matches at 10 bases. There are 15 residues in the CDR3. The germline gives CDR1 MNHEY, CDR2 SVGAGI. Unmatched junction bases numbered 7, after V lost 5 bases and J lost 4 bases. CDR3 in DNA: TGTGCCAGCAGTCCGACAGGGGGCGCGGGCACTGAAGCTTTCTTT. Amino acids: CASSPTGGAGTEAFF.

The chain links TRBV5-1 to TRBJ2-2; maybe TRBD2 (7 bases). Trimming shortened V by 6 bases and J by 1 base, and 13 bases separated the two germline ends. The CDR3 consists of 15 residues. Germline values: CDR1 SGHRS, CDR2 YFSETQ. In DNA, the CDR3 is TGCGCCAGCATGGGGGGGGCCGAGAACACCGGGGAGCTGTTTTTT. Residues: CASMGGAENTGELFF.

The chain is built from TRBV11-2 and TRBJ2-3, with D possibly being TRBD2 (7 bases). Germline CDR1 and CDR2: SGHAT and FQNNGV. V was trimmed by 1 base and J by 5 bases, leaving 19 bases between them. The CDR3 totals 17 residues. CDR3 bases: TGTGCCAGCAGCTTAGTCCCGGGGGGCCAAATATTAGATACGCAGTATTTT. Translated: CASSLVPGGQILDTQYF.

The chain carries TRBV2 and TRBJ2-3, with D unclear. The CDR3 length is 14 residues. Germline V gene data show CDR1 as SNHLY and CDR2 as FYNNEI. V lost 10 bases and J lost 2, with 16 bases in between. The CDR3 DNA reads TGTGCCACGCGGAAGATCCGCGACACAGATACGCAGTATTTT. Protein sequence: CATRKIRDTDTQYF.

The J gene is TRBJ2-1, the V gene TRBV11-2; TRBD2 aligns across 7 bases. Germline V gene lookup returns CDR1 SGHAT and CDR2 FQNNGV. Trimming cost V 1 base and J 8 bases; bases outside gene matches: 8. CDR3 length equals 15 residues. DNA of the CDR3: TGTGCCAGCAGCTTAGCTGGCGGGAGTTGGGATGAGCAGTTCTTC. It codes for CASSLAGGSWDEQFF. The entire variable domain, with the rest obtained from reference TRBV11-2 and TRBJ2-1, is as follows: EAGVAQSPRYKIIEKRQSVAFWCNPISGHATLYWYQQILGQGPKLLIQFQNNGVVDDSQLPKDRFSAERLKGVDSTLKIQPAKLEDSAVYLCASSLAGGSWDEQFFGPGTRLTVL.

The chain links TRBV2 to TRBJ2-1, with TRBD2 matching 7 bases. This CDR3 has 15 residues. Germline CDR1 is SNHLY and CDR2 is FYNNEI. V dropped 6 bases and J dropped 7; count of bases not matched to a gene: 12. The chain's CDR3 is CASRSLTGGLNEQFF. The CDR3 DNA sequence: TGTGCCAGCAGGTCCTTAACGGGAGGATTGAATGAGCAGTTCTTC.

The J gene is TRBJ2-1, the V gene TRBV6-5, with TRBD1 matching 7 bases. The V gene end was trimmed by 6 bases and the J gene end by 7 bases; junction bases not matched to a gene: 12. Germline V gene data show CDR1 as MNHEY and CDR2 as SVGAGI. The CDR3 totals 15 residues. CDR3 coding DNA: TGTGCCAGCAGAGCCGACAGGGAAGTTGTGAATGAGCAGTTCTTC. Amino acids: CASRADREVVNEQFF.

In its sample, this clone was seen once. The chain uses TRBV19 and TRBJ2-1, with 9 bases aligning to TRBD1. The germline V gene has CDR1 LNHDA and CDR2 SQIVND (reference sequence). The V gene end was trimmed by 7 bases and the J gene end by 8 bases; junction bases not matched to a gene: 9. The CDR3 extends over 14 amino acids. CDR3 amino acids: CASTPGQGGDEQFF. The CDR3 DNA follows: TGTGCCAGTACCCCGGGACAGGGTGGGGATGAGCAGTTCTTC.

V and J are TRBV19 and TRBJ1-6, with TRBD1 matching 8 bases. Trimming took 4 bases from V and 1 from J; bases not matched to a gene: 3. The CDR3 runs to 16 residues. In germline, CDR1 is LNHDA, CDR2 SQIVND (reference sequence). The CDR3 is CASSSRGRSYNSPLHF. The CDR3 DNA follows: TGTGCCAGTAGTAGCAGGGGGCGTTCCTATAATTCACCCCTCCACTTT.

The chain recombines TRBV10-3 with TRBJ2-2; 7 bases agree with TRBD2. The CDR3 runs to 14 residues. Germline V gene sequence: CDR1 ENHRY, CDR2 SYGVKD. J was trimmed by 5 bases and V by 8 bases; bases with no gene match: 8. The CDR3 reads CAIPTSPGTGELFF. The CDR3, as DNA: TGTGCCATCCCGACTAGCCCGGGGACCGGGGAGCTGTTTTTT.

This chain connects TRBV5-1 to TRBJ1-3, with D possibly being TRBD1 (5 bases). The CDR3 length is 16 residues. Trimming removed 0 bases at V and 0 bases at J, with 10 bases between. The germline gives CDR1 SGHRS, CDR2 YFSETQ. The CDR3 region is CASSLGQLHSGNTIYF. The CDR3 DNA reads as TGCGCCAGCAGCTTGGGACAGCTCCACTCTGGAAACACCATATATTTT.

The chain joins TRBV5-1 to TRBJ2-5; weak D call: TRBD2 (6 bases). The CDR3 spans 14 residues. CDR1 is SGHRS and CDR2 is YFSETQ in the germline V gene. The V gene lost 0 bases and the J gene lost 0 bases, with 6 bases spanning the gap. The CDR3 nucleotides read TGCGCCAGCAGCTTGGGGGACTACCAAGAGACCCAGTACTTC. As protein: CASSLGDYQETQYF.

The chain employs TRBV29-1 and TRBJ2-5, with 10 bases identical to TRBD2. The V gene end was trimmed by 6 bases and the J gene end by 0 bases; junction bases not matched to a gene: 7. Germline V gives CDR1 SQVTM, CDR2 ANQGSEA. CDR3 length equals 15 residues. Written as DNA, the CDR3 is TGCAGCGTGGGGGTGGGACTAGCGTACCAAGAGACCCAGTACTTC. Its protein product is CSVGVGLAYQETQYF.

This chain uses TRBV7-8 with TRBJ1-1; possible D gene TRBD1, 6 bases. V was clipped by 6 bases and J by 1 base, with 9 bases between them. CDR1 is SGHVS, CDR2 FQNEAQ, per germline. There are 13 residues in the CDR3. Here the CDR3 reads CASRQGPNTEAFF. In nucleotides, the CDR3 is TGTGCCAGCAGGCAGGGGCCGAACACTGAAGCTTTCTTT.

J is TRBJ1-6 and V is TRBV5-6; D may be TRBD1 (6 bases). Deletions cut 1 base from V and 7 bases from J, with 15 bases between. Germline-derived CDR1 and CDR2 are SGHDT and YYEEEE. This CDR3 comprises 16 residues. Written as DNA, the CDR3 is TGTGCCAGCAGCTTGAGGGGGATGACAGTGAATTCACCCCTCCACTTT. Translating gives CASSLRGMTVNSPLHF.